These 8 T cell receptor beta chains share one sample of origin, sequenced in a study of shared clonotypes between healthy human individuals. Data came from immunoSEQ multiplex PCR; TCRdb stores just in-frame clones and leaves some out. Of over a million clones in the sample, 70% to 80% are singletons; the top ten hold roughly 0.55%. The sequenced sample consisted of memory CD4+ T cells from PBMCs. Subset: CD45RA-negative fraction. Receptors originate from a man aged 18 to 30 in good health. Some clones in this sample may be carry-over from other donors' samples.

This chain links TRBV5-1 with TRBJ2-3, with TRBD1 matching over 10 bases. The CDR3 runs to 16 residues. V lost 2 bases and J lost 3; bases outside the gene matches: 6. The germline CDR1 and CDR2 sequences are SGHRS and YFSETQ. The CDR3 DNA follows: TGCGCCAGCAGCTTCCTGGGACAGGGGACTACAGATACGCAGTATTTT. Its translation: CASSFLGQGTTDTQYF.

J is TRBJ2-3 and V is TRBV30; D is possibly TRBD1 (5 bases). Germline V gene lookup returns CDR1 GTSNPN and CDR2 SVGIG (reference sequence). This CDR3 region has 14 residues. Trimming pared 4 bases from V and 3 bases from J, leaving 14 bases between. CDR3 sequence: CAWNPGFGTDTQYF. CDR3 coding DNA: TGTGCCTGGAACCCAGGGTTTGGTACAGATACGCAGTATTTT.

This clone was picked up one time. J is TRBJ2-2 and V is TRBV5-1; TRBD2 matches 8 bases. The CDR3 is 15 residues long. The V segment lost 3 bases and the J segment 7 bases; nucleotides outside the gene matches: 8. Per the germline V gene, CDR1 is SGHRS and CDR2 is YFSETQ. CDR3 DNA: TGCGCCAGCAGCTCCGGGACTAGGGGCATCGGGGAGCTGTTTTTT. This gives the protein CASSSGTRGIGELFF.

This chain uses TRBV15 with TRBJ1-2; D call uncertain. Trimming stripped 5 bases from V and 8 bases from J, with 18 bases between. This CDR3 is built from 14 residues. The V gene's germline CDR1 is LNHNV and CDR2 YYDKDF (reference sequence). The CDR3 nucleotides are TGTGCCACCAGCCCGGACCGCGAAGTCGGAGGCTACACCTTC. The encoded protein is CATSPDREVGGYTF. The variable domain in full, with the rest retrieved from reference TRBV15 and TRBJ1-2, is DAMVIQNPRYQVTQFGKPVTLSCSQTLNHNVMYWYQQKSSQAPKLLFHYYDKDFNNEADTPDNFQSRRPNTSFCFLDIRSPGLGDTAMYLCATSPDREVGGYTFGSGTRLTVV.

This clone showed up just a few times. The chain combines TRBV14 with TRBJ1-2; D unresolved. Germline CDR1 is SGHDN and CDR2 is FVKESK. The V gene lost 0 bases and the J gene lost 5 bases, with 7 bases spanning the gap. The CDR3 totals 13 residues. The CDR3 protein is CASSQDETYGYTF. The CDR3, as DNA: TGTGCCAGCAGCCAAGATGAGACGTATGGCTACACCTTC.

With regard to this clone: Other DNA sequences in this sample translate to the same CDR3. The genes are TRBV9 and TRBJ2-3; 8 bases match TRBD2. The junction had 4 bases not matched to a gene; V was cut back by 3 bases and J by 1 base. CDR1 SGDLS and CDR2 YYNGEE come from the germline V gene. The CDR3 totals 15 residues. Here the CDR3 reads CASSATSGRTDTQYF. CDR3 in DNA: TGTGCCAGCAGCGCCACTAGCGGTCGCACAGATACGCAGTATTTT.

This chain connects TRBV5-8 to TRBJ1-4, with D perhaps matching TRBD1 (5 bases). The CDR3 consists of 15 residues. V gave up 4 bases and J gave up 0 bases, with 10 bases separating them. CDR1 SGHTS and CDR2 YDEGEE come from the germline V gene. The CDR3 spells CASSPRTTTNEKLFF. In nucleotides, the CDR3 is TGTGCCAGCAGCCCGAGGACAACAACTAATGAAAAACTGTTTTTT.

This chain links TRBV15 with TRBJ2-5, with unresolved D. V was shortened by 0 bases and J by 5 bases, with 13 bases between the two germline ends. The CDR3 extends over 15 amino acids. Germline V gene lookup returns CDR1 LNHNV and CDR2 YYDKDF (reference sequence). CDR3 nucleotide sequence: TGTGCCACCAGCAGAGATCAAGGCGCTCGGGAGACCCAGTACTTC. This translates into CATSRDQGARETQYF.